This T cell receptor (beta chain) was recorded in a study of control samples from healthy donors and cancer patients. The CDR3 consists of 16 residues. V lost 1 base and J lost 4, with 15 bases in between. CDR1 and CDR2 from the germline V gene are SEHNR and FQNEAQ (reference sequence). Libraries were prepared by immunoSEQ multiplex PCR; TCRdb keeps only in-frame clonotypes and omits some of them. The sample shows tens of thousands of clones, 90% to 96% of them seen only once. This clone has just a few counts. The TCR sequence derives from a woman between 18 and 29 years old in good health. The source material was blood. The chain uses TRBV7-9 and TRBJ2-3; TRBD2 is a possible D gene (5 bases). CDR3 residues: CASSLGYPGRPDTQYF. CDR3 DNA: TGTGCCAGCAGCTTAGGGTACCCGGGGAGACCAGATACGCAGTATTTT.